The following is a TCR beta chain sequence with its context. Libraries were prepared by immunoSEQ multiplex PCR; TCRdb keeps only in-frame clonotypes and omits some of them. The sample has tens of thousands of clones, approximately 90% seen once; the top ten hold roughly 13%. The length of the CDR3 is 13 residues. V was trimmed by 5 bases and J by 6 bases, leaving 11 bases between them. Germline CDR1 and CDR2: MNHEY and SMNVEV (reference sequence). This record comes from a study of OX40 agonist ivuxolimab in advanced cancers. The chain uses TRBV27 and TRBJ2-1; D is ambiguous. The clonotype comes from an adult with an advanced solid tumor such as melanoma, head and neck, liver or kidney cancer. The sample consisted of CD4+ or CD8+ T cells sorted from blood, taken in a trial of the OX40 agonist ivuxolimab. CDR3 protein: CASSPGIINEQFF. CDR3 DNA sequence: TGTGCCAGCAGTCCGGGTATCATCAATGAGCAGTTCTTC.